This T cell receptor (beta chain) stems from a study of blood T cell repertoires in COVID-19. About the study: PBMCs, B-cell-depleted T cells, or T cells provided the cDNA or gDNA that made up the material.

In the original processing: Quantification of nucleated cells was approximated via reference gene primer amplification. The data were produced by immunoSEQ multiplex PCR, yet TCRdb's version contains in-frame clones alone and is incomplete. The D gene and trimming were derived from the DNA, and the V and J assignments and clone size from that table. Of approximately 70,000 clones in the sample, about 90% are singletons; the top ten hold roughly 3.2%. During active infection, Seattle patients enrolled and were then monitored through disease. The germline gives CDR1 MNHEY, CDR2 SVGEGT. The V end was cut by 4 bases, the J end by 7 bases, with 14 bases between. The CDR3 has 14 residues.

The origin of this receptor is a woman aged 50 to 60 with COVID-19, enrolled during active disease. The material sequenced was peripheral blood. The chain combines TRBV6-2 or TRBV6-3 with TRBJ2-1; no firm D call. CDR3 residues: CASSSLPARNEQFF. Written as DNA, the CDR3 is TGTGCCAGCAGTTCCCTCCCTGCCCGGAATGAGCAGTTCTTC.